The clone carrying this T cell receptor beta chain came up once. These data belong to a study of blood T cell repertoires in COVID-19. Overall study context: Both acute and convalescent COVID-19 samples were obtained from the United States, Italy and Spain. T cells, B-cell-depleted T cells, or PBMCs supplied cDNA or gDNA.

The authors' processing: The assay estimated nucleated cells by amplifying reference gene primers. The table came from immunoSEQ multiplex PCR; TCRdb's copy has only in-frame clones and leaves some out. D and trimming were read from the DNA, whereas the V and J calls and clone size are those reported in that table. The data hold roughly 150,000 clones, with around 81% observed a single time. V was clipped by 3 bases and J by 6 bases, with 17 bases between them. This CDR3 contains 14 residues. The germline V gene has CDR1 DFQATT and CDR2 SNEGSKA (reference sequence). The V gene is TRBV20-1, the J gene TRBJ1-2; weak D call: TRBD1 (6 bases). This TCR came from a human donor in a cohort sampled during active COVID-19. What was sequenced was peripheral blood. This CDR3 reads CSASPNRGGHGYTF. The CDR3 nucleotides read TGCAGTGCTAGTCCTAATAGGGGGGGCCATGGCTACACCTTC.